These 27 T cell receptor beta chains share one sample of origin, sequenced in a study of shared clonotypes between healthy human individuals. The protocol was immunoSEQ multiplex PCR, while the TCRdb copy is restricted to in-frame clones and leaves out a portion. The data contain under 2.5 million clones, just under 95% of them singletons. Sequencing used naive CD4+ T cells from PBMCs. This sample's subset: CD45RA+ positively selected. These receptors came from a man aged 18 to 29 in good health. Some clones in this sample may be carry-over from other donors' samples.

This rearrangement joins TRBV5-1 to TRBJ1-2; 8 nucleotides agree with TRBD1. J lost 7 bases, V lost 6 bases, and 11 bases had no gene match. CDR1 is SGHRS and CDR2 is YFSETQ in the germline V gene. The CDR3 length is 14 residues. CDR3 coding DNA: TGCGCCAGCACACGGACCGGGACAGGCATTGGCTACACCTTC. Its protein product is CASTRTGTGIGYTF.

The chain uses TRBV29-1 and TRBJ2-7; a weak D match, TRBD2 (6 bases). CDR3 length: 13 residues. V lost 7 bases, J lost 4 bases, and 17 bases lay in between. CDR1 is SQVTM and CDR2 is ANQGSEA in the germline V gene. This chain's CDR3 is CSARGLPPYEQYF. Here the CDR3 DNA reads TGCAGCGCCCGGGGGTTGCCCCCATACGAGCAGTACTTC.

CDR3 coding DNA: TGTGCCAGCAACCTTATGGGTCAGCCCCAGCATTTT. Translated: CASNLMGQPQHF. The genes are TRBV28 and TRBJ1-5; no definite D call. CDR1 and CDR2 (germline): MDHEN, SYDVKM. The CDR3 runs to 12 residues. The V end was cut by 7 bases, the J end by 6 bases, with 10 bases between. Complete variable domain (other parts from reference TRBV28 and TRBJ1-5): DVKVTQSSRYLVKRTGEKVFLECVQDMDHENMFWYRQDPGLGLRLIYFSYDVKMKEKGDIPEGYSVSREKKERFSLILESASTNQTSMYLCASNLMGQPQHFGDGTRLSIL.

This clone was counted a single time. The V gene is TRBV5-1, the J gene TRBJ2-2; D not certain. Between the trimmed V and J ends, which lost 3 bases and 3 bases, there was a span of 21 bases. The CDR3 is 18 residues long. Germline-derived CDR1 and CDR2 are SGHRS and YFSETQ. Written as DNA, the CDR3 is TGCGCCAGCAGCTCGCCCCCCTTGGTTTTAGGGTACACCGGGGAGCTGTTTTTT. Protein: CASSSPPLVLGYTGELFF.

This chain uses TRBV5-4 with TRBJ1-1; D is uncertain. From germline, CDR1 is SGHNT and CDR2 YYREEE (reference sequence). CDR3 length equals 15 residues. Trimming took off 6 bases at V and 1 base at J, with 16 bases between the two ends. The CDR3 coding sequence is TGTGCCAGCACCATTTTGAGATCTGCGAACACTGAAGCTTTCTTT. Its protein product is CASTILRSANTEAFF. The variable domain in full, with the rest retrieved from reference TRBV5-4 and TRBJ1-1, is ETGVTQSPTHLIKTRGQQVTLRCSSQSGHNTVSWYQQALGQGPQFIFQYYREEENGRGNFPPRFSGLQFPNYSSELNVNALELDDSALYLCASTILRSANTEAFFGQGTRLTVV.

This clone appeared a few times. The chain uses TRBV5-1 and TRBJ1-2; possible D gene TRBD1, 6 bases. The CDR3 is 15 residues long. The V and J ends lost 0 bases and 8 bases respectively, with 17 bases between them. CDR1 and CDR2 (germline): SGHRS, YFSETQ. The CDR3 here is CASSLGVIQGYGYTF. DNA of the CDR3: TGCGCCAGCAGCTTGGGGGTCATCCAGGGGTACGGCTACACCTTC.

This clone was seen just once. This chain joins TRBV10-1 and TRBJ2-1; D call uncertain. The germline V and J ends were trimmed by 2 bases and 2 bases, with 13 bases remaining between them. CDR3 length: 16 residues. CDR1 WNHNN and CDR2 SYGVQD come from the germline V gene (reference sequence). The DNA for the CDR3 is TGCGCCAGCAGTGAGCCGAGACCACTCACCTACAATGAGCAGTTCTTC. Its protein product is CASSEPRPLTYNEQFF.

This clone occurred once. The V and J genes are TRBV28 and TRBJ1-2; D gene unclear. The CDR3 consists of 15 residues. CDR1 is MDHEN, CDR2 SYDVKM, per germline. Trimming removed 4 bases from V and 4 bases from J, with 16 bases in between. As DNA, the CDR3 is TGTGCCAGCAGTTCAGCTTCCCCCCCTACCTATGGCTACACCTTC. Translation: CASSSASPPTYGYTF.

The rearrangement uses TRBV2 and TRBJ1-5; D not certain. From germline, CDR1 is SNHLY and CDR2 FYNNEI. V was trimmed by 7 bases and J by 4 bases, leaving 11 bases between them. The CDR3 has 13 amino acids. The DNA for the CDR3 is TGTGCCAGCATGATGGAACAGAATCAGCCCCAGCATTTT. Protein product: CASMMEQNQPQHF.

The V call is TRBV14, the J call TRBJ2-3; D is unresolved. Germline V lookup: CDR1 SGHDN, CDR2 FVKESK. Trimming took off 3 bases at V and 2 bases at J, with 6 bases between the two ends. The CDR3 is 13 residues long. As DNA, the CDR3 is TGTGCCAGCAGCCAGGGTATCACAGATACGCAGTATTTT. This gives the protein CASSQGITDTQYF.

Concerning this clone: Within the sample, other DNA sequences also encode this same CDR3. The chain is built from TRBV5-4 and TRBJ2-1; 9 nucleotides align to TRBD2. The CDR3 has 15 amino acids. V was pared by 2 bases and J by 4 bases, with 4 bases of the junction left unmatched. Looked up from germline, CDR1 is SGHNT and CDR2 is YYREEE (reference sequence). The CDR3 DNA reads as TGTGCCAGCAGCTTAGGACTAGCGAATTACAATGAGCAGTTCTTC. Translated: CASSLGLANYNEQFF.

This chain links TRBV11-2 with TRBJ2-6, with D perhaps TRBD2 (5 bases). The V gene's germline CDR1 is SGHAT and CDR2 FQNNGV. This CDR3 spans 18 amino acids. Trimming left V 3 bases short and J 0 bases short, with 15 bases between. The CDR3 protein is CASSFPTTRSSGANVLTF. In nucleotides, the CDR3 is TGTGCCAGCAGCTTTCCCACAACTAGGTCCTCTGGGGCCAACGTCCTGACTTTC.

The chain's CDR3 is CASSLGSLAKNIQYF. In nucleotides, the CDR3 is TGTGCCAGCAGCTTGGGCTCTTTAGCCAAAAACATTCAGTACTTC. This rearrangement joins TRBV5-4 to TRBJ2-4; D is undetermined. This CDR3 spans 15 amino acids. Between the trimmed V and J ends, which lost 0 bases and 0 bases, there was a span of 7 bases. The germline CDR1 and CDR2 sequences are SGHNT and YYREEE (reference sequence).

The V call is TRBV11-2, the J call TRBJ2-5; D may be TRBD2 (6 bases). Germline assignment: CDR1 SGHAT and CDR2 FQNNGV. The ends were cut back, 4 bases at V and 3 bases at J, with 18 bases in the middle. The length of the CDR3 is 16 residues. CDR3 protein: CASSSRAGRPEETQYF. CDR3 nucleotide sequence: TGTGCCAGCAGCTCGAGGGCGGGACGGCCTGAAGAGACCCAGTACTTC.

The CDR3 protein is CASSLGLRTYEQYF. CDR3 DNA: TGTGCCAGCAGCCTTGGTTTGAGAACCTACGAGCAGTACTTC. The rearrangement links TRBV7-8 to TRBJ2-7; D remains ambiguous. With 5 bases removed from V and 2 bases from J, the gap between germline ends came to 13 bases. The germline gives CDR1 SGHVS, CDR2 FQNEAQ. The CDR3 has 14 amino acids.

The rearrangement uses TRBV29-1 and TRBJ2-5, with 10 bases matching TRBD1. CDR1 is SQVTM, CDR2 ANQGSEA, per germline. This CDR3 contains 14 residues. V was pared by 6 bases and J by 6 bases, with 10 bases of the junction left unmatched. In nucleotides, the CDR3 is TGCAGCGTCACCCGGGACAGGGGTTATAAGACCCAGTACTTC. Residues: CSVTRDRGYKTQYF.

V usage is TRBV5-4 and J usage is TRBJ2-6; D is uncertain. The V end lost 9 bases, the J end lost 0 bases, and 7 bases lay between the germline ends. CDR1 SGHNT and CDR2 YYREEE come from the germline V gene (reference sequence). This CDR3 has 13 amino acids. The CDR3 spells CANRNSGANVLTF. The CDR3 DNA sequence: TGTGCCAACCGAAACTCTGGGGCCAACGTCCTGACTTTC.

This rearrangement joins TRBV28 to TRBJ2-7; D perhaps matches TRBD1 (6 bases). The germline gives CDR1 MDHEN, CDR2 SYDVKM. This CDR3 contains 14 residues. Trimming stripped 9 bases from V and 9 bases from J, with 24 bases between. CDR3 residues: CASQGPGTPSGQYF. The CDR3 region has the DNA TGTGCCAGTCAGGGGCCTGGGACCCCAAGTGGGCAGTACTTC.

The genes are TRBV5-4 and TRBJ2-1, with 8 bases fitting TRBD2. Germline V CDR1 and CDR2: SGHNT, YYREEE (reference sequence). The CDR3 covers 15 residues. Trimming took 0 bases from V and 9 from J; bases not matched to a gene: 8. CDR3 protein: CASSLAAGDSGEQFF. The CDR3 coding sequence is TGTGCCAGCAGCTTGGCAGCGGGAGATAGCGGTGAGCAGTTCTTC.

The rearrangement joins TRBV7-9 to TRBJ1-1; D ambiguous. Trimming took off 4 bases at V and 2 bases at J, with 11 bases between the two ends. The CDR3 contains 14 residues. The V gene's germline CDR1 is SEHNR and CDR2 FQNEAQ (reference sequence). CDR3 sequence: CASSSKQGNTEAFF. The CDR3 nucleotides read TGTGCCAGCAGCTCGAAACAAGGAAACACTGAAGCTTTCTTT.

V gene TRBV30 combines with J gene TRBJ1-4; 7 bases agree with TRBD1. V was clipped by 7 bases and J by 7 bases; unmatched bases: 6. Germline CDR1 GTSNPN, CDR2 SVGIG (reference sequence). CDR3 length equals 12 residues. In nucleotides, the CDR3 is TGTGCCTCAGGGGGACTTGGTGAAAAACTGTTTTTT. Its protein product is CASGGLGEKLFF.

As for this clone: Within the sample, other DNA sequences also encode this same CDR3. The chain carries TRBV30 and TRBJ2-7; 12 nucleotides agree with TRBD2. This CDR3 is built from 13 residues. Looked up from germline, CDR1 is GTSNPN and CDR2 is SVGIG (reference sequence). V gave up 5 bases and J gave up 4 bases; unmatched junction bases: 3. For the CDR3, the DNA is TGTGCCTGGTCTAGCGGGAGGGCTTACGAGCAGTACTTC. Its translation is CAWSSGRAYEQYF.

This rearrangement joins TRBV15 to TRBJ2-1; a weak D match, TRBD2 (5 bases). CDR3 size: 15 residues. Between the trimmed V and J ends, which lost 0 bases and 10 bases, there was a span of 16 bases. Looked up from germline, CDR1 is LNHNV and CDR2 is YYDKDF (reference sequence). CDR3 amino acids: CATSRDLRTSEEQFF. The CDR3 nucleotides are TGTGCCACCAGCAGAGATCTTAGGACTTCAGAGGAGCAGTTCTTC.

CDR3 region: CAYGVRDTQYF. The DNA of the CDR3 is TGTGCCTACGGGGTCAGAGATACGCAGTATTTT. The V and J genes are TRBV28 and TRBJ2-3; a possible D gene is TRBD2 (5 bases). The CDR3 is 11 residues long. The V gene's germline CDR1 is MDHEN and CDR2 SYDVKM. The V end was cut by 11 bases, the J end by 5 bases, with 11 bases between.

As for this clone: The sample holds other DNA sequences that translate to the same CDR3. This chain links TRBV29-1 with TRBJ2-3, with unresolved D. V shed 4 bases and J shed 4 bases, with 3 bases lying between them. Germline values: CDR1 SQVTM, CDR2 ANQGSEA. CDR3 length equals 10 residues. Written as DNA, the CDR3 is TGCAGCGTTGGGGCAGATACGCAGTATTTT. Protein sequence: CSVGADTQYF.

The V call is TRBV6-5, the J call TRBJ2-7; D is ambiguous. The V and J ends lost 5 bases and 3 bases respectively, with 8 bases between them. The CDR3 spans 12 residues. CDR1 and CDR2 (germline): MNHEY, SVGAGI. The CDR3 DNA follows: TGTGCCAGCAGTACCAGACACTACGAGCAGTACTTC. This encodes CASSTRHYEQYF.

This sequence joins TRBV11-2 and TRBJ1-5; the match to TRBD1 covers 11 bases. The V gene's germline CDR1 is SGHAT and CDR2 FQNNGV. The CDR3 length is 15 residues. V lost 3 bases, J lost 7 bases, and 5 bases stayed unmatched. CDR3 sequence: CASSFGQGAGQPQHF. As DNA, the CDR3 is TGTGCCAGCAGCTTCGGACAGGGGGCAGGGCAGCCCCAGCATTTT. The full variable domain, with the rest looked up from reference TRBV11-2 and TRBJ1-5, is EAGVAQSPRYKIIEKRQSVAFWCNPISGHATLYWYQQILGQGPKLLIQFQNNGVVDDSQLPKDRFSAERLKGVDSTLKIQPAKLEDSAVYLCASSFGQGAGQPQHFGDGTRLSIL.